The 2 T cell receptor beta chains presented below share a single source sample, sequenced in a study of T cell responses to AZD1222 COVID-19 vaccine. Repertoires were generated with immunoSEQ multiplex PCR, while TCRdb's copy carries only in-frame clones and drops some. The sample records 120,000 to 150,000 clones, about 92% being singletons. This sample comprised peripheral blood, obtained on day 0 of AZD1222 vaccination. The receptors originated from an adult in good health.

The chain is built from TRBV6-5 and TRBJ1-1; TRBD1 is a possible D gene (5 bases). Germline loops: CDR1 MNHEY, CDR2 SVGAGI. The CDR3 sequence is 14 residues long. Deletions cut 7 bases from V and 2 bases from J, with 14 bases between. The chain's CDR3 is CASTGGTQNTEAFF. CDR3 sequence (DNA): TGTGCCAGCACCGGGGGGACGCAAAACACTGAAGCTTTCTTT.

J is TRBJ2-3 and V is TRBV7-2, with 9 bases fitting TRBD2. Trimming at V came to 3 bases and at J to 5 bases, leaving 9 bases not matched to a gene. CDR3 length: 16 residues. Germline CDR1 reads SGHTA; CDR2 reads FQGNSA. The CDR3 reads CASSFFSGGAGDTQYF. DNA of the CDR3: TGTGCCAGCAGCTTCTTTAGCGGGGGCGCGGGAGATACGCAGTATTTT. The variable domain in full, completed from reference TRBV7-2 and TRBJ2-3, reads GAGVSQSPSNKVTEKGKDVELRCDPISGHTALYWYRQSLGQGLEFLIYFQGNSAPDKSGLPSDRFSAERTGGSVSTLTIQRTQQEDSAVYLCASSFFSGGAGDTQYFGPGTRLTVL.